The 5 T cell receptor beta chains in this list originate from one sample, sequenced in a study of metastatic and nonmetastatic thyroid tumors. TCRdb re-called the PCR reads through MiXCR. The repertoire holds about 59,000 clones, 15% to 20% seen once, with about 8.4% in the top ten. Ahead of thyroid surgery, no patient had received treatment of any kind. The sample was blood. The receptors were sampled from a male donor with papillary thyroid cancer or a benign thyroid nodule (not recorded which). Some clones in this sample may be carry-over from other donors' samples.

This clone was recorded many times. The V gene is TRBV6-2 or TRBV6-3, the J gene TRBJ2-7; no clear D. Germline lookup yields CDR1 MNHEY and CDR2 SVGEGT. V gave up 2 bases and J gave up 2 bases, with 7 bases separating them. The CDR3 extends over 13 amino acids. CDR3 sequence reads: CASSYTETYEQYV. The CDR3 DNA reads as TGTGCCAGCAGTTACACAGAGACCTACGAGCAGTACGTC.

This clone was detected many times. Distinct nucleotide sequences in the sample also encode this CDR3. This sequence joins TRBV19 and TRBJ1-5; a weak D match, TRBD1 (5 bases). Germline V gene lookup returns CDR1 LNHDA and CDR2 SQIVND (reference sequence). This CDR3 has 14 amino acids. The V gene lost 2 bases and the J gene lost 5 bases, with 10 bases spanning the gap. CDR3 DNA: TGTGCCAGTAGTATACGGCTAGGGGATCAGCCCCAGCATTTT. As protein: CASSIRLGDQPQHF.

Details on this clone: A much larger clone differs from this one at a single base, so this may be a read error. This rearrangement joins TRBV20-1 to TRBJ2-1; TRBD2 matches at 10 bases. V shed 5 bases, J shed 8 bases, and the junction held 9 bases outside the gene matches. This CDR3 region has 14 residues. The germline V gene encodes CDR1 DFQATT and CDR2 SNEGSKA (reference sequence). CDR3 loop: CSAASATSGYEQFF. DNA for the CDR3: TGCAGTGCTGCCTCCGCGACTAGCGGGTATGAGCAGTTCTTC.

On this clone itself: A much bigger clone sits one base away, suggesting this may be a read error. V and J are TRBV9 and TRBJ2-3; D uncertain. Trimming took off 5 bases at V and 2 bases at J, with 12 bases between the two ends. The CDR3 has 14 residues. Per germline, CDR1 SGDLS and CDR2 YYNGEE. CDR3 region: CASRVPDTTDTQYF. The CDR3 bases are TGTGCCAGCAGGGTCCCCGACACCACAGATACGCAGTATTTT.

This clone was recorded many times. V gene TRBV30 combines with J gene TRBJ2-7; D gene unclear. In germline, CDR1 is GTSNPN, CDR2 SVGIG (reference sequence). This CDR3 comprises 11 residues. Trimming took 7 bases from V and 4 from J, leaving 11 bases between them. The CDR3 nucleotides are TGTGCCTCCTCCGACACTTACGAGCAGTACTTC. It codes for CASSDTYEQYF.